These 10 T cell receptor beta chains were sequenced from one sample in a study of CD8+ T cells in alopecia areata. Extracted from the samples, RNA was reverse transcribed into cDNA to serve as the sequencing template. Sequencing used immunoSEQ multiplex PCR; TCRdb keeps in-frame clones, though not all of them. The table lists about 150,000 clones, about 53% of them singletons. This material consisted of CD8+ T cells sorted from blood, taken at week 0. These receptors all stem from a human donor with alopecia areata.

CDR3 sequence reads: CASTNGRGYEQYF. The CDR3 bases are TGTGCCAGCACCAACGGACGGGGCTACGAGCAGTACTTC. The chain employs TRBV5-6 and TRBJ2-7; the D gene is possibly TRBD2 (5 bases). CDR1 is SGHDT, CDR2 YYEEEE, per germline. The germline V and J ends were trimmed by 6 bases and 3 bases, with 13 bases remaining between them. This CDR3 has 13 residues.

The chain uses TRBV4-3 and TRBJ2-1; D unclear. This CDR3 has 18 amino acids. Germline-derived CDR1 and CDR2 are LGHNA and YSLEER. Trimming shortened V by 0 bases and J by 0 bases, and 15 bases separated the two germline ends. The CDR3 reads CASSQEPVGGFSYNEQFF. The CDR3 coding sequence is TGCGCCAGCAGCCAAGAACCAGTAGGTGGGTTCTCCTACAATGAGCAGTTCTTC.

In this sample, this clone turned up once. The chain employs TRBV2 and TRBJ1-5; TRBD1 is a possible D gene (5 bases). Trimming removed 6 bases at V and 4 bases at J, with 10 bases between. The germline V gene encodes CDR1 SNHLY and CDR2 FYNNEI. CDR3 size: 13 residues. DNA for the CDR3: TGTGCCAGCAGGGGGACGGCAAATCAGCCCCAGCATTTT. It codes for CASRGTANQPQHF.

V and J are TRBV19 and TRBJ1-2; weak D call: TRBD1 (5 bases). The V gene's germline CDR1 is LNHDA and CDR2 SQIVND (reference sequence). V dropped 6 bases and J dropped 8 bases, with 22 bases sitting between them. This CDR3 has 15 residues. CDR3 region: CASSNPRQWRIGYTF. The CDR3 bases are TGTGCCAGTAGCAACCCGAGACAGTGGAGAATAGGCTACACCTTC.

About this clone itself: The same CDR3 arises from other DNA sequences in this sample as well. The genes are TRBV2 and TRBJ1-5; D is uncertain. The CDR3 runs to 12 residues. Trimming took 4 bases from V and 1 from J, leaving 2 bases between them. CDR1 SNHLY and CDR2 FYNNEI come from the germline V gene. The CDR3, as DNA: TGTGCCAGCAGTGGGAGCAATCAGCCCCAGCATTTT. Amino acids: CASSGSNQPQHF.

The V call is TRBV27, the J call TRBJ2-7; the D is unclear. In germline, CDR1 is MNHEY, CDR2 SMNVEV (reference sequence). The V gene lost 6 bases and the J gene lost 3 bases, with 12 bases spanning the gap. The length of the CDR3 is 13 residues. In DNA, the CDR3 is TGTGCCAGCAGCCCTAGAGAGATCTACGAGCAGTACTTC. Its translation is CASSPREIYEQYF.

The chain combines TRBV29-1 with TRBJ1-1; no clear D. In germline, CDR1 is SQVTM, CDR2 ANQGSEA. The CDR3 consists of 11 residues. V was clipped by 1 base and J by 7 bases, with 7 bases between them. The CDR3 here is CSVEVNGEAFF. DNA for the CDR3: TGCAGCGTTGAAGTTAACGGTGAAGCTTTCTTT.

The genes are TRBV27 and TRBJ2-3; D is tentatively TRBD1 or TRBD2 (5 bases each). Germline lookup yields CDR1 MNHEY and CDR2 SMNVEV (reference sequence). Trimming stripped 0 bases from V and 2 bases from J, with 9 bases between. The CDR3 extends over 15 amino acids. Written as DNA, the CDR3 is TGTGCCAGCAGTTTATCGTTGGGGGACACAGATACGCAGTATTTT. It codes for CASSLSLGDTDTQYF.

This chain links TRBV30 with TRBJ2-1; a possible D gene is TRBD2 (5 bases). CDR1 is GTSNPN, CDR2 SVGIG, per germline (reference sequence). V lost 2 bases to trimming and J lost 1 base, with 9 bases between them. This CDR3 comprises 14 residues. CDR3 coding DNA: TGTGCCTGGAGTTCGCTAGCTTCCTACAATGAGCAGTTCTTC. It translates to CAWSSLASYNEQFF.

Written as DNA, the CDR3 is TGTGCCACCAGCGGAACAGGGTTGGGCTACGAGCAGTACTTC. Its translation is CATSGTGLGYEQYF. This chain connects TRBV15 to TRBJ2-7, with D maybe TRBD1 (6 bases). Trimming stripped 5 bases from V and 3 bases from J, with 14 bases between. The CDR3 is made up of 14 amino acids. In germline, CDR1 is LNHNV, CDR2 YYDKDF (reference sequence).